This T cell receptor beta chain was recovered during a study of T cell responses to AZD1222 COVID-19 vaccine. General study findings and limits: Repertoires were obtained solely post-peak T cell response.

As concerns this clone: Its antigen is still unknown.

V gave up 2 bases and J gave up 3 bases; unmatched junction bases: 6. The CDR3 sequence is 14 residues long. Germline V gene data show CDR1 as GTSNPN and CDR2 as SVGIG (reference sequence). The protocol was immunoSEQ multiplex PCR, while the TCRdb copy is restricted to in-frame clones and leaves out a portion. The sample yields around 95,000 clones, around 89% seen once. The chain uses TRBV30 and TRBJ2-7; 8 bases agree with TRBD1. The clonotype comes from an adult in good health. Material: peripheral blood, obtained on day 0 of AZD1222 vaccination. The CDR3 protein is CAWSSPGQGYEQYF. The CDR3 DNA reads TGTGCCTGGAGTTCGCCCGGACAGGGCTACGAGCAGTACTTC. Complete variable domain (other parts from reference TRBV30 and TRBJ2-7): SQTIHQWPATLVQPVGSPLSLECTVEGTSNPNLYWYRQAAGRGLQLLFYSVGIGQISSEVPQNLSASRPQDRQFILSSKKLLLSDSGFYLCAWSSPGQGYEQYFGPGTRLTVT.